This T cell receptor beta chain was sequenced in a study of shared clonotypes between healthy human individuals. The assay was immunoSEQ multiplex PCR, and TCRdb's table has in-frame clones only and misses some. The sample lists roughly 2.5 million clones, approximately 92% occurring once. Study outcomes and limitations: Memory subsets generally showed lower estimated richness than naive subsets.

Nashville, Tennessee was home to all donors, each a Caucasian adult. This clone occurred once. The antigen remains unidentified. V was pared by 8 bases and J by 3 bases, with 17 bases between. This CDR3 comprises 14 residues. Germline V gene lookup returns CDR1 SNHLY and CDR2 FYNNEI. This receptor was obtained from a man aged 18-30 years in good health. Material for sequencing was naive CD4+ T cells sorted from blood. Stated subset: CD45RA+ positively selected. The gene calls are TRBV2 and TRBJ2-7, with D possibly called TRBD1 or TRBD2 (5 bases each). The CDR3 nucleotides read TGTGCCAGCGACCCCCGGGACGATGACTACGAGCAGTACTTC. Translated, it gives CASDPRDDDYEQYF.